This passage covers 7 T cell receptor beta chains from one sample sequenced in a study of blood T cells in healthy people across ages. Then a second PCR, running roughly 7 to 11 cycles, was carried out with a sample-barcoded 5' primer and a J-beta primer mix. Via MiXCR, TCRdb re-called the 5' RACE reads, giving one row per CDR3 protein. The sample holds some 290,000 distinct CDR3 sequences, around 30% seen once. The sequencing sample was made of blood. These receptors were obtained from a woman aged 70 to 79 in good health.

This clonotype was found many times. The CDR3 coding sequence is TGTGCCAGCAGCCAACAGGGGCCCAATGAAAAACTGTTTTTT. Protein sequence: CASSQQGPNEKLFF. V and J are TRBV7-9 and TRBJ1-4; 7 bases line up with TRBD1. CDR3 length: 14 amino acids. CDR1 and CDR2 from the germline V gene are SEHNR and FQNEAQ (reference sequence). V was clipped by 5 bases and J by 5 bases; unmatched bases: 5.

The chain uses TRBV12-3 or TRBV12-4 and TRBJ2-1; 7 bases map to TRBD1. The J call may be in error: the DNA end matches TRBJ2-7 better. The CDR3 runs to 14 residues. The chain's CDR3 is CASSDHRQGNEQYF. The CDR3 nucleotides read TGTGCCAGCAGTGACCATCGACAGGGTAACGAGCAGTACTTC.

V and J are TRBV3-1 and TRBJ2-1, with D perhaps assigned TRBD1 or TRBD2 (7 bases each). The CDR3 has 13 residues. Trimming shortened V by 3 bases and J by 10 bases, and 13 bases separated the two germline ends. Germline values: CDR1 LGHDT, CDR2 YNNKEL (reference sequence). CDR3 loop: CASSQMQGGEQFF. The CDR3 region has the DNA TGTGCCAGCAGCCAGATGCAGGGGGGGGAGCAGTTCTTC.

This clonotype was seen more than once but under ten times. The J gene is TRBJ2-3, the V gene TRBV20-1; D ambiguous. Germline assignment: CDR1 DFQATT and CDR2 SNEGSKA (reference sequence). The ends were cut back, 0 bases at V and 6 bases at J, with 7 bases in the middle. The CDR3 is 12 residues long. Written as DNA, the CDR3 is TGCAGTGCTAGAGATCTACGGGATACGCAGTATTTT. It yields the protein CSARDLRDTQYF.

This chain connects TRBV20-1 to TRBJ2-1; TRBD2 agrees at 10 bases. J gave up 1 base and V 5 bases, and 5 bases lay outside the gene matches. The germline V gene encodes CDR1 DFQATT and CDR2 SNEGSKA (reference sequence). This CDR3 spans 15 amino acids. The CDR3 here is CSALASGRSYNEQFF. As DNA, the CDR3 is TGCAGTGCTCTGGCTAGCGGGAGATCCTACAATGAGCAGTTCTTC.

The rearrangement uses TRBV5-1 and TRBJ2-4; 9 nucleotides agree with TRBD1. Germline CDR1 SGHRS, CDR2 YFSETQ. CDR3 length: 15 residues. After removal of 5 bases from V and 11 bases from J, the junction contained 14 bases not matched to a gene. The CDR3 nucleotides read TGCGCCAGCAGTGCCTCGCCGGGACAGGGTAGCTTTCAGTACTTC. The encoded protein is CASSASPGQGSFQYF.

The chain carries TRBV6-6 and TRBJ1-5; no clear D gene. Trimming removed 4 bases from V and 6 bases from J, with 16 bases in between. Per the germline V gene, CDR1 is MNHNY and CDR2 is SVGAGI (reference sequence). This CDR3 spans 15 amino acids. CDR3 nucleotide sequence: TGTGCCAGCAGTTCGCAGAGGCATGTGGGTCAGCCCCAGCATTTT. Amino acids: CASSSQRHVGQPQHF.